The rows below give T cell receptor beta chains drawn from one sample of a study of blood T cell repertoires in COVID-19. This table comes from immunoSEQ multiplex PCR, and its TCRdb copy is limited to in-frame clones, with some not included. The sample comprises more than 25,000 clones, nearly 90% of which are singletons, and approximately 48% rests with the top ten. The sequenced sample was peripheral blood. The origin of the receptors is a human donor with acute or convalescent COVID-19. The donor label of this sample is uncertain. The CDR3 runs from the conserved cysteine through the conserved F or W. Fields, in order: J gene, D gene, CDR3 length, clone size, V gene, CDR3 DNA, CDR3 protein. A D gene is named only where the DNA matches it firmly. Part of the rows lack a size; the others show once, few, many or a class for expanded clones.

j_gene: TRBJ2-3
d_gene: -
len: 17
abundance: -
v_gene: TRBV29-1
CDR3nt: TGCAGCGTTGCCCCCCGGCGGAGAGCCCTCCGCACAGATACGCAGTATTTT
CDR3aa: CSVAPRRRALRTDTQYF

j_gene: TRBJ2-7
d_gene: -
len: 14
abundance: once
v_gene: TRBV9
CDR3nt: TGTGCCAGCAGCGTAGCGGAGGGGGCGGTCGAGCAGTACTTC
CDR3aa: CASSVAEGAVEQYF

j_gene: TRBJ1-6
d_gene: -
len: 13
abundance: -
v_gene: TRBV30
CDR3nt: TGTGCCTGGACCAACAGGGTAGACTCACCCCTCCACTTT
CDR3aa: CAWTNRVDSPLHF

j_gene: TRBJ1-3
d_gene: -
len: 15
abundance: once
v_gene: TRBV7-2
CDR3nt: TGTGCCAGCAGCTCCAGGGTATCGGCTGGAAACACCATATATTTT
CDR3aa: CASSSRVSAGNTIYF

j_gene: TRBJ2-1
d_gene: -
len: 14
abundance: -
v_gene: TRBV6-6
CDR3nt: TGTGCCAGCAGTTACTCCGGGGGGCGGGGCGAGCAGTTCTTC
CDR3aa: CASSYSGGRGEQFF

j_gene: TRBJ2-2
d_gene: TRBD1
len: 16
abundance: -
v_gene: TRBV4-3
CDR3nt: TGCGCCAGCAGCCGCGCCTTCGGACAGGGAAACGGGGAGCTGTTTTTT
CDR3aa: CASSRAFGQGNGELFF

j_gene: TRBJ1-2
d_gene: -
len: 12
abundance: -
v_gene: TRBV28
CDR3nt: TGTGCCAGCAGTACAGGTGAATATGGCTACACCTTC
CDR3aa: CASSTGEYGYTF

j_gene: TRBJ2-7
d_gene: -
len: 11
abundance: once
v_gene: TRBV20-1
CDR3nt: TGCAGTGCCACCACAGGCGACGAGCAGTACTTC
CDR3aa: CSATTGDEQYF

j_gene: TRBJ1-2
d_gene: TRBD1
len: 15
abundance: few
v_gene: TRBV3-1/TRBV3-2
CDR3nt: TGTGCCAGCAGCCGAGAACAGGGACAGGATGGCGGCTACACCTTC
CDR3aa: CASSREQGQDGGYTF

j_gene: TRBJ1-3
d_gene: -
len: 17
abundance: -
v_gene: TRBV30
CDR3nt: TGTGCCTGGAGTGAAAAGCACCCGGGAAACTCTGGAAACACCATATATTTT
CDR3aa: CAWSEKHPGNSGNTIYF

j_gene: TRBJ1-1
d_gene: TRBD1
len: 13
abundance: -
v_gene: TRBV6-5
CDR3nt: TGTGCCAGCAGCGTGGACAGGGGCGCTGAAGCTTTCTTT
CDR3aa: CASSVDRGAEAFF

j_gene: TRBJ1-3
d_gene: TRBD1
len: 17
abundance: -
v_gene: TRBV29-1
CDR3nt: TGCAGCGTCCTCCCGGGCCCCGAGACAGGGGGAGGAAACACCATATATTTT
CDR3aa: CSVLPGPETGGGNTIYF

j_gene: TRBJ2-3
d_gene: TRBD2
len: 17
abundance: -
v_gene: TRBV27
CDR3nt: TGTGCCAGCAGTCCCTCGGGCGAGGGGCGGGAGGGAGATACGCAGTATTTT
CDR3aa: CASSPSGEGREGDTQYF

j_gene: TRBJ2-2
d_gene: TRBD2
len: 17
abundance: -
v_gene: TRBV27
CDR3nt: TGTGCCAGCAGTACGGGACTAGCGGGGACGGGCGGTGGGGAGCTGTTTTTT
CDR3aa: CASSTGLAGTGGGELFF

j_gene: TRBJ2-3
d_gene: -
len: 14
abundance: -
v_gene: TRBV5-1
CDR3nt: TGCGCCAGCAGCTTGGCATCAGGCACAGATACGCAGTATTTT
CDR3aa: CASSLASGTDTQYF

j_gene: TRBJ1-2
d_gene: TRBD1
len: 15
abundance: -
v_gene: TRBV3-1/TRBV3-2
CDR3nt: TGTGCCAGCAGCCAGGGACAGACCTTGACATATGGCTACACCTTC
CDR3aa: CASSQGQTLTYGYTF

j_gene: TRBJ1-3
d_gene: -
len: 15
abundance: -
v_gene: TRBV6-6
CDR3nt: TGTGCCAGCAGGAGGACAGCCACCTCTGGAAACACCATATATTTT
CDR3aa: CASRRTATSGNTIYF

j_gene: TRBJ1-4
d_gene: TRBD1
len: 14
abundance: -
v_gene: TRBV2
CDR3nt: TGTGCCAGCAGGAGACAGGGGGTTAATGAAAAACTGTTTTTT
CDR3aa: CASRRQGVNEKLFF

j_gene: TRBJ2-1
d_gene: TRBD2
len: 16
abundance: -
v_gene: TRBV2
CDR3nt: TGTGCCAGCAGTGAGGGGCGGGGGAGCTCCTACAATGAGCAGTTCTTC
CDR3aa: CASSEGRGSSYNEQFF

j_gene: TRBJ2-2
d_gene: TRBD2
len: 17
abundance: -
v_gene: TRBV9
CDR3nt: TGTGCCAGCAGCCCAAACGAGGCGGGAGTAGGGACCGGGGAGCTGTTTTTT
CDR3aa: CASSPNEAGVGTGELFF

j_gene: TRBJ1-2
d_gene: TRBD1
len: 13
abundance: few
v_gene: TRBV5-4
CDR3nt: TGTGCCAGCAGCCTGGGACAGGTCTATGGCTACACCTTC
CDR3aa: CASSLGQVYGYTF

j_gene: TRBJ2-2
d_gene: -
len: 13
abundance: -
v_gene: TRBV6-1
CDR3nt: TGTGCCAGCAGTGAAGCGCGGACCGGGGAGCTGTTTTTT
CDR3aa: CASSEARTGELFF

j_gene: TRBJ1-5
d_gene: -
len: 16
abundance: -
v_gene: TRBV19
CDR3nt: TGTGCCAGTCCCCCTAGGGGGGGAGTAGGAGGCCAGCCCCAGCATTTT
CDR3aa: CASPPRGGVGGQPQHF

j_gene: TRBJ2-2
d_gene: TRBD1
len: 19
abundance: -
v_gene: TRBV27
CDR3nt: TGTGCCAGCAGTTTATCGTGGGACAGGGGGCAAAAGGGCACCGGGGAGCTGTTTTTT
CDR3aa: CASSLSWDRGQKGTGELFF

j_gene: TRBJ2-1
d_gene: -
len: 13
abundance: -
v_gene: TRBV28
CDR3nt: TGTGCCAGCAGTATCCAACTGGAGAATGAGCAGTTCTTC
CDR3aa: CASSIQLENEQFF

j_gene: TRBJ1-4
d_gene: -
len: 12
abundance: -
v_gene: TRBV30
CDR3nt: TGTGCCTGGAGTCCCGGTAATGAAAAACTGTTTTTT
CDR3aa: CAWSPGNEKLFF

j_gene: TRBJ1-5
d_gene: TRBD1
len: 14
abundance: -
v_gene: TRBV5-6
CDR3nt: TGTGCCAGCAGCTGGGGGACAGGGTCTCAGCCCCAGCATTTT
CDR3aa: CASSWGTGSQPQHF

j_gene: TRBJ2-2
d_gene: TRBD2
len: 16
abundance: -
v_gene: TRBV2
CDR3nt: TGTGCCAGCAGAGGGACTAGCGGGAGAATGACCGGGGAGCTGTTTTTT
CDR3aa: CASRGTSGRMTGELFF

j_gene: TRBJ2-7
d_gene: -
len: 14
abundance: -
v_gene: TRBV7-2
CDR3nt: TGTGCCAGCAGCCAGGGCAGGGCCTCCCTCGAGCAGTACTTC
CDR3aa: CASSQGRASLEQYF

j_gene: TRBJ2-7
d_gene: -
len: 15
abundance: -
v_gene: TRBV11-2
CDR3nt: TGTGCCAGCAGCCCTAGGGTGGACAGCTCCTACGAGCAGTACTTC
CDR3aa: CASSPRVDSSYEQYF

j_gene: TRBJ1-6
d_gene: -
len: 16
abundance: -
v_gene: TRBV5-1
CDR3nt: TGCGCCAGCAGCCGGGAAGATAGCTCCTATAATTCACCCCTCCACTTT
CDR3aa: CASSREDSSYNSPLHF

j_gene: TRBJ2-3
d_gene: TRBD2
len: 16
abundance: -
v_gene: TRBV10-3
CDR3nt: TGTGCCATCAGTGATGCTAGCGGGAGGGGTACAGATACGCAGTATTTT
CDR3aa: CAISDASGRGTDTQYF

j_gene: TRBJ2-7
d_gene: TRBD2
len: 15
abundance: -
v_gene: TRBV6-5
CDR3nt: TGTGCCAGCAGTTACACACTAGCGGGAGTGGGAGAGCAGTACTTC
CDR3aa: CASSYTLAGVGEQYF

j_gene: TRBJ1-1
d_gene: TRBD1
len: 14
abundance: -
v_gene: TRBV6-5
CDR3nt: TGTGCCACACAAGACAGGGCAATCAACACTGAAGCTTTCTTT
CDR3aa: CATQDRAINTEAFF

j_gene: TRBJ2-5
d_gene: TRBD2
len: 17
abundance: -
v_gene: TRBV7-6
CDR3nt: TGTGCCAGCAGCTCTCGACTAGCGGGAGGGGTTCAAGAGACCCAGTACTTC
CDR3aa: CASSSRLAGGVQETQYF

j_gene: TRBJ1-5
d_gene: -
len: 16
abundance: -
v_gene: TRBV21-1
CDR3nt: TGTGCCAGCAGCCGACAGGGCCCTAATAGCAATCAGCCCCAGCATTTT
CDR3aa: CASSRQGPNSNQPQHF

j_gene: TRBJ2-2
d_gene: TRBD2
len: 16
abundance: -
v_gene: TRBV14
CDR3nt: TGTGCCAGCAGCCGAGGACTAGGCCGGAACACCGGGGAGCTGTTTTTT
CDR3aa: CASSRGLGRNTGELFF

j_gene: TRBJ2-5
d_gene: TRBD2
len: 12
abundance: -
v_gene: TRBV2
CDR3nt: TGTGCCAGCACCGGGGGGTCAGAGACCCAGTACTTC
CDR3aa: CASTGGSETQYF

j_gene: TRBJ1-5
d_gene: -
len: 14
abundance: few
v_gene: TRBV30
CDR3nt: TGTGCCTGGAGTGTAAACCGAGGGTATCAGCCCCAGCATTTT
CDR3aa: CAWSVNRGYQPQHF

j_gene: TRBJ2-2
d_gene: TRBD2
len: 16
abundance: -
v_gene: TRBV6-6
CDR3nt: TGTGCCAGCAGACTAGCGGGGGCGGCGAACACCGGGGAGCTGTTTTTT
CDR3aa: CASRLAGAANTGELFF